The TCR beta chain under discussion was sequenced for a study of chemoradiotherapy in HPV16-positive cancers. Sequenced by immunoSEQ multiplex PCR; TCRdb stores in-frame clones only, minus some. The sample has under 50,000 clones; around 76% are singletons. In its sample, this clone was seen a few times. The CDR3 loop spans 13 amino acids. Trimming stripped 5 bases from V and 5 bases from J, with 9 bases between. The germline V gene has CDR1 SNHLY and CDR2 FYNNEI. The chain recombines TRBV2 with TRBJ1-4, with no clear D. The sequence was collected from a human donor with HPV-associated anogenital cancer. This sample comprised blood, obtained from a patient who underwent chemoradiotherapy. DNA for the CDR3: TGTGCCAGCAGTTTTGACCTGAATGAAAAACTGTTTTTT. This gives the protein CASSFDLNEKLFF.